Included here is one T cell receptor beta chain sequence, with context. What it binds is not known. Described time point: week 47, end of study. Vaccination used 300 ug of mutant IDH1 20-mer peptide per dose, with topical imiquimod. Assay used: immunoSEQ multiplex PCR; TCRdb lists only in-frame clones, some missing. The table records fewer than 35,000 clones, about 80% of them present only once. The record originates from a study of a mutant IDH1 vaccine in newly diagnosed glioma. Study overall: Vaccines were first given 4-6 weeks after radiotherapy alone, or with temozolomide cycles.

V lost 4 bases and J lost 4, with 13 bases in between. The germline CDR1 and CDR2 sequences are SNHLY and FYNNEI. There are 14 residues in the CDR3. This sequence was found in a man in his thirties or forties with glioma. V gene TRBV2 combines with J gene TRBJ2-5; no clear D gene. The specimen was PBMCs, collected from a glioma patient whose treatment included an IDH1 peptide vaccine. Here the CDR3 DNA reads TGTGCCAGCAGTGTTGTCCGATCCGGAGAGACCCAGTACTTC. It encodes CASSVVRSGETQYF.